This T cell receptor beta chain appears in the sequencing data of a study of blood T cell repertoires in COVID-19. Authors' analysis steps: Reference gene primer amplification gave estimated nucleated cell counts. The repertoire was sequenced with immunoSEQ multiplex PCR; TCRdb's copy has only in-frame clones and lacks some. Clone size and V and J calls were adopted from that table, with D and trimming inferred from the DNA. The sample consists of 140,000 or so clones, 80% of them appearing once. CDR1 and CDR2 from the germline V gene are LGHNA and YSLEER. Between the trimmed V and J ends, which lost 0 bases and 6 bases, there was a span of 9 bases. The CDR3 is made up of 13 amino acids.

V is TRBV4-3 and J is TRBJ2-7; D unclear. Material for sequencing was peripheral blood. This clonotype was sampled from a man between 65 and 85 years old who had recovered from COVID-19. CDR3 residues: CASSQEGRGEQYF. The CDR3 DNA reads TGCGCCAGCAGCCAAGAGGGTCGAGGCGAGCAGTACTTC.